What follows describes a single T cell receptor beta chain. The antigen remains undetermined. The sample is drawn from a study of CD8 T cells in Susac syndrome. Findings and caveats of the study: The relatively small number of individuals in the TCR sequencing and HLA analysis was acknowledged by the study.

Reverse transcription of about 0.5 to 1 ug RNA was carried out with random hexamers. By means of immunoSEQ multiplex PCR, TCR beta CDR3 spanning 54 Vbeta and 13 Jbeta underwent amplification. TCRdb independently ran MiXCR on the immunoSEQ multiplex PCR reads; one entry per CDR3 protein. The table has about 140,000 distinct CDR3 sequences, over 85% seen once. This CDR3 spans 10 amino acids. V lost 7 bases and J lost 9, with 10 bases in between. CDR1 is SQVTM, CDR2 ANQGSEA, per germline. Healthy donors served as age- and sex-matched controls. TEMRA cells were enriched by FACS, and CD4+ and CD8+ T cells were negatively isolated.

The chain couples TRBV29-1 to TRBJ2-1; D gene uncertain. The material sequenced was CD8+ T cells from PBMCs. The TCR originated in a human donor in good health. Here the CDR3 reads CSAYFGEQFF. The CDR3 coding sequence is TGCAGCGCCTACTTTGGTGAGCAGTTCTTC.